These 28 T cell receptor beta chains originate from one sample sequenced in a study of CD4+ T cells in melanoma. Sequenced by immunoSEQ multiplex PCR; TCRdb stores in-frame clones only, minus some. The profile covers roughly 19,000 clones, with about three quarters appearing a single time and about 9.6% taken by the ten largest. The origin of the receptors is a human donor with melanoma.

The genes are TRBV15 and TRBJ1-1, with 7 positions matching TRBD1. Germline CDR1 is LNHNV and CDR2 is YYDKDF (reference sequence). V gave up 9 bases and J gave up 1 base; unmatched junction bases: 8. The length of the CDR3 is 14 residues. CDR3 sequence reads: CATTQRTGNTEAFF. The CDR3 DNA reads as TGTGCCACTACTCAACGGACAGGGAACACTGAAGCTTTCTTT.

The chain employs TRBV6-1 and TRBJ1-4; 7 bases fit TRBD1. V trimming: 10 bases; J trimming: 3 bases; junction bases outside the gene matches: 5. The CDR3 is 13 residues long. In germline, CDR1 is MNHNS, CDR2 SASEGT. For the CDR3, the DNA is TGTGCCACCGAGGGGGCCTCTAATGAAAAACTGTTTTTT. It codes for CATEGASNEKLFF.

DNA of the CDR3: TGTGCCAGCAGCTTAGATCGACAGTCGCAGTACTTC. This gives the protein CASSLDRQSQYF. The V call is TRBV7-9, the J call TRBJ2-7; possible D gene TRBD1, 5 bases. Trimming stripped 1 base from V and 9 bases from J, with 10 bases between. The germline V gene encodes CDR1 SEHNR and CDR2 FQNEAQ (reference sequence). CDR3 size: 12 residues.

This clone was recorded only once. This rearrangement joins TRBV6-1 to TRBJ2-5; D remains ambiguous. Trimming cost V 2 bases and J 8 bases, with 6 bases left between them. The CDR3 has 11 amino acids. Germline CDR1 is MNHNS and CDR2 is SASEGT. The CDR3 bases are TGTGCCAGCAGTGAAACAGAAACCCAGTACTTC. This encodes CASSETETQYF.

This chain uses TRBV5-1 with TRBJ1-3, with 7 bases fitting TRBD1. Germline lookup yields CDR1 SGHRS and CDR2 YFSETQ. The CDR3 sequence is 14 residues long. Germline trimming cut 1 base from V and 4 bases from J; bases unmatched to any gene: 2. DNA of the CDR3: TGCGCCAGCAGCTTGTGGGGACAGGGAAACACCATATATTTT. Its translation is CASSLWGQGNTIYF.

The chain carries TRBV21-1 and TRBJ1-4. TRBV21-1 corresponds to a pseudogene. The CDR3 runs 17 residues. CDR3 sequence: CASRWTVDKVHNEKLFF. The CDR3 DNA reads TGTGCCAGCAGGTGGACTGTAGACAAGGTGCATAATGAAAAACTGTTTTTT.

The chain combines TRBV7-9 with TRBJ2-3, with D perhaps matching TRBD2 (5 bases). V lost 2 bases, J lost 0 bases, and 12 bases lay in between. Germline V gene data show CDR1 as SEHNR and CDR2 as FQNEAQ (reference sequence). The CDR3 runs to 16 residues. This CDR3 is CASSLREGGSTDTQYF. In DNA form, the CDR3 reads TGTGCCAGCAGCTTACGTGAGGGCGGGAGCACAGATACGCAGTATTTT.

The V and J genes are TRBV7-9 and TRBJ2-1, with D possibly TRBD1 on 6 matching bases. V lost 8 bases to trimming and J lost 0 bases, with 11 bases between them. The germline V gene has CDR1 SEHNR and CDR2 FQNEAQ (reference sequence). The CDR3 spans 14 residues. CDR3 coding DNA: TGTGCCAGCGGGGGCCAGAGCTCCTACAATGAGCAGTTCTTC. It translates to CASGGQSSYNEQFF.

This clone was seen more than once but under ten times. The chain uses TRBV4-2 and TRBJ2-5; 15 nucleotides match TRBD2. In germline, CDR1 is LGHNA, CDR2 YNFKEQ. The CDR3 contains 18 residues. V lost 5 bases to trimming and J lost 2 bases; unmatched junction nucleotides: 9. CDR3 in DNA: TGTGCCAGCAGCGAAGGGACTAGCGGGGGGACAGGGCAAGAGACCCAGTACTTC. Amino acids: CASSEGTSGGTGQETQYF.

The chain has TRBV6-1 and TRBJ1-6; TRBD1 might be the D (6 bases). The length of the CDR3 is 14 residues. The germline CDR1 and CDR2 sequences are MNHNS and SASEGT. Trimming stripped 6 bases from V and 8 bases from J, with 14 bases between. The CDR3 region has the DNA TGTGCCAGCAGACTACAGGGTACCCATTCACCCCTCCACTTT. Its translation is CASRLQGTHSPLHF.

The chain employs TRBV6-1 and TRBJ2-1; 11 bases are shared with TRBD2. J lost 9 bases, V lost 4 bases, and 8 bases had no gene match. Germline-derived CDR1 and CDR2 are MNHNS and SASEGT. The CDR3 extends over 15 amino acids. The CDR3 DNA follows: TGTGCCAGCAGTGGGCTTAGCGGGGGGGCCATTGAGCAGTTCTTC. Translating gives CASSGLSGGAIEQFF.

The chain couples TRBV6-5 to TRBJ2-1, with D tentatively TRBD2 (6 bases). The V and J ends lost 5 bases and 3 bases respectively, with 14 bases between them. CDR1 and CDR2 (germline): MNHEY, SVGAGI. The CDR3 runs to 15 residues. CDR3 nucleotides: TGTGCCAGCAGTCCCTGGGTAGCGGACTACAATGAGCAGTTCTTC. Translating it yields CASSPWVADYNEQFF.

The CDR3 nucleotides read TGCGCCAGCAGCCAAGCGGGACTAGCGGGCGCGGCATTCCAAGAGACCCAGTACTTC. It yields the protein CASSQAGLAGAAFQETQYF. V usage is TRBV4-1 and J usage is TRBJ2-5; 12 nucleotides line up with TRBD2. The CDR3 runs 19 residues. V dropped 1 base and J dropped 1; count of bases not matched to a gene: 10. Germline values: CDR1 MGHRA, CDR2 YSYEKL.

The chain recombines TRBV2 with TRBJ1-1; D remains unclear. The germline V and J ends were trimmed by 4 bases and 8 bases, with 11 bases remaining between them. The CDR3 runs to 12 residues. Germline CDR1 SNHLY, CDR2 FYNNEI. The CDR3 region is CASSVRESEAFF. Written as DNA, the CDR3 is TGTGCCAGCAGTGTAAGGGAATCCGAAGCTTTCTTT.

The chain has TRBV30 and TRBJ1-1, with 8 bases identical to TRBD1. Trimming cost V 5 bases and J 2 bases; bases outside gene matches: 7. The CDR3 runs to 14 residues. The germline gives CDR1 GTSNPN, CDR2 SVGIG (reference sequence). In DNA, the CDR3 is TGTGCCTGGGGCCTCGGACAGGGCAACACTGAAGCTTTCTTT. Amino acid sequence: CAWGLGQGNTEAFF.

This rearrangement joins TRBV6-5 to TRBJ2-4; the D gene is possibly TRBD2 (6 bases). Trimming left V 8 bases short and J 6 bases short, with 11 bases between. CDR1 is MNHEY and CDR2 is SVGAGI in the germline V gene. This CDR3 has 12 residues. CDR3 bases: TGTGCCAGCTGGGGGGTAGGAAACATTCAGTACTTC. Translated, it gives CASWGVGNIQYF.

In DNA form, the CDR3 reads TGTGCCAGCAGTAGGACAGGGTGGGAGCAGTACTTC. Residues: CASSRTGWEQYF. The chain recombines TRBV2 with TRBJ2-7; TRBD1 agrees at 8 bases. V shed 5 bases and J 7 bases; nucleotides not matched to a gene: 4. In germline, CDR1 is SNHLY, CDR2 FYNNEI. CDR3 length equals 12 residues. Drawing the rest from reference TRBV2 and TRBJ2-7, the complete variable domain is EPEVTQTPSHQVTQMGQEVILRCVPISNHLYFYWYRQILGQKVEFLVSFYNNEISEKSEIFDDQFSVERPDGSNFTLKIRSTKLEDSAMYFCASSRTGWEQYFGPGTRLTVT.

The chain links TRBV5-1 to TRBJ2-3; 14 bases map to TRBD2. With 5 bases clipped from V and 3 bases from J, the junction kept 8 bases outside the gene matches. Germline V lookup: CDR1 SGHRS, CDR2 YFSETQ. This CDR3 comprises 17 residues. CDR3 sequence: CASRGLAGAGGTDTQYF. CDR3 DNA sequence: TGCGCCAGCAGGGGACTAGCGGGGGCCGGCGGGACAGATACGCAGTATTTT. The variable domain in full, with the rest retrieved from reference TRBV5-1 and TRBJ2-3, is KAGVTQTPRYLIKTRGQQVTLSCSPISGHRSVSWYQQTPGQGLQFLFEYFSETQRNKGNFPGRFSGRQFSNSRSEMNVSTLELGDSALYLCASRGLAGAGGTDTQYFGPGTRLTVL.

The gene calls are TRBV4-1 and TRBJ1-2; 8 bases line up with TRBD1. The junction had 20 bases not matched to a gene; V was cut back by 6 bases and J by 5 bases. CDR3 size: 18 residues. Per the germline V gene, CDR1 is MGHRA and CDR2 is YSYEKL. CDR3 DNA: TGCGCCAGCAGTCAAAAAAGGGACAGGATCCCTAGAGGGTATGGCTACACCTTC. It specifies CASSQKRDRIPRGYGYTF.

This clone was recorded only once. V is TRBV9 and J is TRBJ2-7; 10 bases align to TRBD1. V was pared by 3 bases and J by 3 bases, with 3 bases of the junction left unmatched. This CDR3 spans 14 amino acids. Germline V gene sequence: CDR1 SGDLS, CDR2 YYNGEE. The CDR3 nucleotides read TGTGCCAGCAGCGATGGGGACAGGGGCTACGAGCAGTACTTC. Residues: CASSDGDRGYEQYF.

The chain couples TRBV4-1 to TRBJ2-3, with 8 positions matching TRBD1. J lost 5 bases, V lost 1 base, and 5 bases had no gene match. The CDR3 is 15 residues long. Germline CDR1 reads MGHRA; CDR2 reads YSYEKL. The CDR3 protein is CASSQVDRVGDTQYF. The CDR3 nucleotides read TGCGCCAGCAGCCAAGTGGACAGGGTCGGAGATACGCAGTATTTT.

The CDR3 reads CASSLSTGELFF. CDR3 nucleotide sequence: TGCGCCAGCAGTCTCAGCACCGGGGAGCTGTTTTTT. This sequence joins TRBV5-1 and TRBJ2-2; D gene uncertain. The germline V gene has CDR1 SGHRS and CDR2 YFSETQ. The CDR3 loop spans 12 amino acids. Between the trimmed V and J ends, which lost 5 bases and 4 bases, there was a span of 6 bases.

This clone was counted a few times. As DNA, the CDR3 is TGTGCCAGCAGCGCTACAGAGGGCTACGAGCAGTACTTC. Translation gives CASSATEGYEQYF. The chain carries TRBV5-5 and TRBJ2-7, with D possibly being TRBD2 (5 bases). This CDR3 contains 13 residues. Looked up from germline, CDR1 is SGHKS and CDR2 is YYEKEE (reference sequence). Between the trimmed V and J ends, which lost 4 bases and 3 bases, there was a span of 11 bases.

In this sample, this clone turned up a few times. CDR3 DNA sequence: TGTGCCAGCAGCCTCACTAGCGGACAATCCTACGAGCAGTACTTC. This translates into CASSLTSGQSYEQYF. V gene TRBV5-4 combines with J gene TRBJ2-7; TRBD2 matches 8 bases. The V gene end was trimmed by 4 bases and the J gene end by 1 base; junction bases not matched to a gene: 7. Germline V CDR1 and CDR2: SGHNT, YYREEE (reference sequence). This CDR3 region has 15 residues.

The J gene is TRBJ1-2, the V gene TRBV5-1, with 8 bases lining up with TRBD1. This CDR3 has 15 residues. J was trimmed by 8 bases and V by 0 bases; bases with no gene match: 9. Germline V CDR1 and CDR2: SGHRS, YFSETQ. CDR3 sequence reads: CASSLASGTGDGYTF. The CDR3 DNA sequence: TGCGCCAGCAGCTTGGCCTCGGGGACAGGTGACGGCTACACCTTC.

This clone is medium-sized (0.01 to 0.1%) by share. The chain links TRBV5-6 to TRBJ2-7; TRBD2 might be the D (5 bases). CDR1 and CDR2 (germline): SGHDT, YYEEEE. V lost 0 bases and J lost 3, with 13 bases in between. CDR3 length equals 15 residues. This CDR3 reads CASSLGPGFGYEQYF. Written as DNA, the CDR3 is TGTGCCAGCAGCTTGGGACCGGGGTTCGGCTACGAGCAGTACTTC.

CDR3 protein: CASSENEKLFF. The CDR3 nucleotides read TGTGCCAGCAGCGAAAATGAAAAACTGTTTTTT. The V and J genes are TRBV2 and TRBJ1-4; D unresolved. V was shortened by 6 bases and J by 5 bases, with 4 bases between the two germline ends. The CDR3 extends over 11 amino acids. Looked up from germline, CDR1 is SNHLY and CDR2 is FYNNEI. Full variable domain (rest looked up from reference TRBV2 and TRBJ1-4): EPEVTQTPSHQVTQMGQEVILRCVPISNHLYFYWYRQILGQKVEFLVSFYNNEISEKSEIFDDQFSVERPDGSNFTLKIRSTKLEDSAMYFCASSENEKLFFGSGTQLSVL.

The chain recombines TRBV6-5 with TRBJ1-2; 7 nucleotides match TRBD1. Germline assignment: CDR1 MNHEY and CDR2 SVGAGI. This CDR3 spans 15 amino acids. V gave up 5 bases and J gave up 6 bases; unmatched junction bases: 12. The CDR3 here is CASSRDRLIYDGYTF. In DNA form, the CDR3 reads TGTGCCAGCAGTCGGGACAGACTCATTTATGATGGCTACACCTTC.